A selection of T cell receptor beta chains follows, all from one sample in a study of response to subunit inactivated influenza vaccine. In TCRdb, the RT-PCR reads were re-called with MiXCR into one record per CDR3 protein. The table includes about 780,000 distinct CDR3 sequences, around 18% detected once. The input for sequencing was PBMCs from blood, taken around 5 days after vaccination. These receptors were obtained from a man aged 45-65 years who received an inactivated influenza vaccine. Each CDR3 is given with its conserved first and last residue. The D gene is left open where the match is weak. Size values are once, few and many counts, or a class for expanded clones, and some rows have none.

cdr3_length d_call j_call clone_size v_call cdr3_nt cdr3_aa
16 . TRBJ1-6 . TRBV9 TGTGCCAGCAGCGTAGGCACACCGACGTATAATTCACCCCTCCACTTT CASSVGTPTYNSPLHF
16 . TRBJ2-2 few TRBV12-3/TRBV12-4 TGTGCCAGCAGCCCGATCCCCGGACAGTACACCGGGGAGCTGTTTTTT CASSPIPGQYTGELFF
15 TRBD2 TRBJ2-4 . TRBV20-1 TGCAGTGTCACCGGGACTAGCGGGCCCAAAAACATTCAGTACTTC CSVTGTSGPKNIQYF
14 . TRBJ2-7 . TRBV6-1 TGTGCCAGCAGATCAAGGGGCGGAACCTACGAGCAGTACTTC CASRSRGGTYEQYF
13 . TRBJ2-7 . TRBV7-9 TGTGCCAGCAGCTCTCTTACAGGGAACGAGCAGTACTTC CASSSLTGNEQYF
15 . TRBJ2-7 . TRBV14 TGTGCCAGCAGCCCCTTTGACGGGGAATCCTACGAGCAGTACTTC CASSPFDGESYEQYF
17 . TRBJ2-4 few TRBV20-1 TGCAGTGCTAGAGATGAGGAGGCTGCTCCGGCCAAAAACATTCAGTACTTC CSARDEEAAPAKNIQYF
17 TRBD2 TRBJ2-7 . TRBV11-2 TGTGCCAGCAGCCGCCACCGACTAGCGGGAGGTCCCCACGAGCAGTACTTC CASSRHRLAGGPHEQYF
15 . TRBJ2-3 . TRBV7-2 TGTGCCAGCAGCTTAGGGTCGGCGAGGGTAGATACGCAGTATTTT CASSLGSARVDTQYF
13 TRBD1 TRBJ1-4 many TRBV25-1 TGTGCCAGCAACAGGGGAACTAATGAAAAACTGTTTTTT CASNRGTNEKLFF
14 . TRBJ2-7 many TRBV12-3/TRBV12-4 TGTGCCAGCAGTTCGGTCAGGGGCTCCGGCGAGCAGTACTTC CASSSVRGSGEQYF
13 . TRBJ2-7 few TRBV20-1 TGCAGTGCCGCCGCCGGAAGCTCCTACGAGCAGTACTTC CSAAAGSSYEQYF
14 . TRBJ2-7 . TRBV10-1 TGCGCCAGCAGTGTTGATCCAGGGTATAGCGAGCAGTACTTC CASSVDPGYSEQYF
14 . TRBJ1-2 few TRBV7-8 TGTGCCAGCAGCTTACCGGGGGCGCAAGATGGCTACACCTTC CASSLPGAQDGYTF
14 . TRBJ1-1 . TRBV4-3 TGCGCCAGCAGCCAAGACCCAGGGGTGACTGAAGCTTTCTTT CASSQDPGVTEAFF
17 TRBD2 TRBJ2-7 . TRBV5-1 TGCGCCAGCAGCCCGGCCGGGCGGGGGGGCACTTTATACGAGCAGTACTTC CASSPAGRGGTLYEQYF
15 TRBD1 TRBJ2-7 many TRBV10-3 TGTGCCATCAGTGCTGACAGGGGGAATCCCTACGAGCAGTACTTC CAISADRGNPYEQYF